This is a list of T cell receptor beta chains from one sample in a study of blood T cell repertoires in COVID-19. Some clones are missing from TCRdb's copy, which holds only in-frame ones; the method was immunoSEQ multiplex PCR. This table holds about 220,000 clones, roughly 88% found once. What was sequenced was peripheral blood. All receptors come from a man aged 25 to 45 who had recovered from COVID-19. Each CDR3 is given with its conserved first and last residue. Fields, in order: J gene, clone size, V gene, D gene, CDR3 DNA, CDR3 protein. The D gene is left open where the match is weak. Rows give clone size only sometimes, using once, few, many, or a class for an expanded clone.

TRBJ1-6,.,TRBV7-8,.,TGTGCCAGCAGCTTGTGGCGGATTTATAATTCACCCCTCCACTTT,CASSLWRIYNSPLHF
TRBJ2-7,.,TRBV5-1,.,TGCGCCAGCAGCTCGTCTGCGGCCACATACGAGCAGTACTTC,CASSSSAATYEQYF
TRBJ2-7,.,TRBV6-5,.,TGTGCCAGCAGGGGGGTCCGACTAGACGAGCAGTACTTC,CASRGVRLDEQYF
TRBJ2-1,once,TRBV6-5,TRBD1,TGTGCCACCGCGAACCGGGACAGGGGGCGATATGAGCAGTTCTTC,CATANRDRGRYEQFF
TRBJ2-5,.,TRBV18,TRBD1,TGTGCCAGCTCGTCCACAGGGGGCCCGGAGACCCAGTACTTC,CASSSTGGPETQYF
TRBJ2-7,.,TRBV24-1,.,TGTGCCACCAGTGATCCCAGCGGGTCTAAGCCCTACGAGCAGTACTTC,CATSDPSGSKPYEQYF
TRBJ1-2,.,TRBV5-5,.,TGTGCCAGCCAAATTACATATGGCTACACCTTC,CASQITYGYTF
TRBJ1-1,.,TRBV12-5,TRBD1,TGTGCTAGTGGTTACGAGCCGATGGGACAGGGGACTTTTATGAACACTGAAGCTTTCTTT,CASGYEPMGQGTFMNTEAFF
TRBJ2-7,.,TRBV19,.,TGTGCCAGTAGTGTTGGACATTCGTCCGAGCAGTACTTC,CASSVGHSSEQYF
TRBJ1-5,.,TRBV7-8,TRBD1,TGTGCCAGCAGCAAAGGGACAGATCAGCCCCAGCATTTT,CASSKGTDQPQHF
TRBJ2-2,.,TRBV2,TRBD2,TGTGCCAGCAGTGAGATCGGAGCGGGGGTTTCCCGAGACACCGGGGAGCTGTTTTTT,CASSEIGAGVSRDTGELFF
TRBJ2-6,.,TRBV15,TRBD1,TGTGCCACCAGCCGACCTCCGGGACAGGGGACGTCTGGGGCCAACGTCCTGACTTTC,CATSRPPGQGTSGANVLTF
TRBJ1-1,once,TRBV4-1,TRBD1,TGCGCCAGCAGCCTGGGACAGTGGAACACTGAAGCTTTCTTT,CASSLGQWNTEAFF
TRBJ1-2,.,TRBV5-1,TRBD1,TGCGCCAGCAGCTTGGCCGTTGCGACAGGGGTCAGGGACCCTTATGGCTACACCTTC,CASSLAVATGVRDPYGYTF
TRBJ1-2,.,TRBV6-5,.,TGTGCCAGCGTTAGGGAAGCGGGACGATGGGATGGCTACACCTTC,CASVREAGRWDGYTF
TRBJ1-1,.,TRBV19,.,TGTGCCAGTAGTAGAGGGCCGAACACTGAAGCTTTCTTT,CASSRGPNTEAFF
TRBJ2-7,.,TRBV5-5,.,TGTGCCAGCAGCTTGGATGGCCTGGTATCCTACGAGCAGTACTTC,CASSLDGLVSYEQYF
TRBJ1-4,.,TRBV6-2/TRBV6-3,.,TGTGCCAGCAGTACGACGGGTTATGAAAAACTGTTTTTT,CASSTTGYEKLFF
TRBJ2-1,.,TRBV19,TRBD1,TGTGCCAGTAGCCGGATTCGTAGGACAGGGATCTCCTACAATGAGCAGTTCTTC,CASSRIRRTGISYNEQFF
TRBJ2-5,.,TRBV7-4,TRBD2,TGTGCCAGCAGCTTATCCCCTTCGGGGGGAGGAGAGACCCAGTACTTC,CASSLSPSGGGETQYF
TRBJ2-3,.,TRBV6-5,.,TGTGCCAGCAGCGGACTTGGCACAGATACGCAGTATTTT,CASSGLGTDTQYF
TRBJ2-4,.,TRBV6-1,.,TGTGCCAGCAGTGAAAACGGGATGAGTTTTACGGCCAAAAACATTCAGTACTTC,CASSENGMSFTAKNIQYF
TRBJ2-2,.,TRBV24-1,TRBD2,TGTGCCACCAGTGATCCCCGGAATAGCGGGGGCCCCCTGGGGACCGGGGAGCTGTTTTTT,CATSDPRNSGGPLGTGELFF
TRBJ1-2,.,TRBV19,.,TGTGCCAGTAGTAGGGGGGGGCTCTATGGCTACACCTTC,CASSRGGLYGYTF
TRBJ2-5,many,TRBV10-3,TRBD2,TGTGCCATCAGTGAGGCGGGGGGTAATGGAGAGACCCAGTACTTC,CAISEAGGNGETQYF
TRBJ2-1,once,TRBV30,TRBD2,TGTGCCTGGAGTCTAGCGGGGAACTACAATGAGCAGTTCTTC,CAWSLAGNYNEQFF
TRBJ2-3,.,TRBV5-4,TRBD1,TGTGCCAGCAGCCCCAGGACAGGGATTAGCACAGATACGCAGTATTTT,CASSPRTGISTDTQYF
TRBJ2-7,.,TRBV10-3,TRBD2,TGTGCCATCAGCCCCGCTAGCGGGTCCGCAGGAGAGCAGTACTTC,CAISPASGSAGEQYF
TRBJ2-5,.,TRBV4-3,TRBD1,TGCGCCAGCAGCCAAGATCCGGGCAGGGGGCTAGTGGAGACCCAGTACTTC,CASSQDPGRGLVETQYF
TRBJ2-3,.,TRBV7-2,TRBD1,TGTGCCAGCAGCCCGACAGGGGGCCGGGCAGATACGCAGTATTTT,CASSPTGGRADTQYF
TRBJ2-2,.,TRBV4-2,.,TGTGCCAGCAGCCCTGACACCGGGGAGCTGTTTTTT,CASSPDTGELFF
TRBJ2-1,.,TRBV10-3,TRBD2,TGTGCCATCAGCCAGACTAGCGGGGGACCGTACAATGAGCAGTTCTTC,CAISQTSGGPYNEQFF